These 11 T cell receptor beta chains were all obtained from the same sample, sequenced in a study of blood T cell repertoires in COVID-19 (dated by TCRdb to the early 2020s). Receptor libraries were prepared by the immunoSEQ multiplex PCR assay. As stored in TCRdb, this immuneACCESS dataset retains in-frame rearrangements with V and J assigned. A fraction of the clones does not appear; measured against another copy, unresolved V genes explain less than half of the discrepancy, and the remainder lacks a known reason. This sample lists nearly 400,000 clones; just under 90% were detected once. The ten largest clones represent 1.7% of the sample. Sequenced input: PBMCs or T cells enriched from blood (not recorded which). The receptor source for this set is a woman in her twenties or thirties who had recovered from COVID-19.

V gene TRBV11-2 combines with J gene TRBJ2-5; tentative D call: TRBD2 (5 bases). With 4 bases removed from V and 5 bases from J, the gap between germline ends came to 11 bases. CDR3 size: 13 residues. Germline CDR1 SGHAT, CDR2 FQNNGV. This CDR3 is CASSSGPGETQYF. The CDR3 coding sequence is TGTGCCAGCAGCTCCGGCCCGGGGGAGACCCAGTACTTC.

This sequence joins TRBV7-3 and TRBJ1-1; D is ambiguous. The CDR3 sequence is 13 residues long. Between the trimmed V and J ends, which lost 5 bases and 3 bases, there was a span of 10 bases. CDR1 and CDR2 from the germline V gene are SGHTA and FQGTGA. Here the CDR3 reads CASSRGLYTEAFF. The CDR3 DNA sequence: TGTGCCAGCAGCCGCGGACTTTACACTGAAGCTTTCTTT.

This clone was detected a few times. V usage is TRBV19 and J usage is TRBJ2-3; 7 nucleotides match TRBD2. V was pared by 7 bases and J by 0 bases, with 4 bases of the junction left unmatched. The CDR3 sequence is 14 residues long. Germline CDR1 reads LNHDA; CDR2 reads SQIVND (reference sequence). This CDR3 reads CASKAGPSTDTQYF. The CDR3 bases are TGTGCCAGTAAAGCGGGACCTAGCACAGATACGCAGTATTTT.

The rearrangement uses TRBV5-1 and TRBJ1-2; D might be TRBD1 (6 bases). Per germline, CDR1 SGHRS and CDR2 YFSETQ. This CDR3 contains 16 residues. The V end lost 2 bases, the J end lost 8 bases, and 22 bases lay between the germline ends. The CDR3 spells CASSLRTSGAKEGYTF. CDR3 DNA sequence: TGCGCCAGCAGCTTACGCACGTCAGGGGCCAAGGAGGGCTACACCTTC.

The DNA for the CDR3 is TGCAGCGTTGGGGGGGACAGGAGCCTTTCGTATGGCTACACCTTC. Translating it yields CSVGGDRSLSYGYTF. This chain connects TRBV29-1 to TRBJ1-2; 8 nucleotides line up with TRBD1. With 4 bases clipped from V and 5 bases from J, the junction kept 12 bases outside the gene matches. Germline CDR1 and CDR2: SQVTM and ANQGSEA. The CDR3 is 15 amino acids. The full variable domain, its missing parts supplied by reference TRBV29-1 and TRBJ1-2, is SAVISQKPSRDICQRGTSLTIQCQVDSQVTMMFWYRQQPGQSLTLIATANQGSEATYESGFVIDKFPISRPNLTFSTLTVSNMSPEDSSIYLCSVGGDRSLSYGYTFGSGTRLTVV.

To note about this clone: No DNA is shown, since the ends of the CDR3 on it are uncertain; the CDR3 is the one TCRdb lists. CDR3 sequence reads: CASSTSGSGANVLTF. The chain recombines TRBV6-4 with TRBJ2-6; the table names TRBD2, a call not compared with the DNA. The CDR3 is 15 residues long, counting both termini. The germline V gene has CDR1 MRHNA and CDR2 SNTAGT.

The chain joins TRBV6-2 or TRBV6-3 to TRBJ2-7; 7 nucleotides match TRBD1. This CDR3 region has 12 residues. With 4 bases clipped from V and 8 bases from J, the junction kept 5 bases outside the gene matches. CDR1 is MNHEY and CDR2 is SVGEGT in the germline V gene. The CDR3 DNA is TGTGCCAGCAGTTCGACAGGGAGTAAGCAGTACTTC. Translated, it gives CASSSTGSKQYF.

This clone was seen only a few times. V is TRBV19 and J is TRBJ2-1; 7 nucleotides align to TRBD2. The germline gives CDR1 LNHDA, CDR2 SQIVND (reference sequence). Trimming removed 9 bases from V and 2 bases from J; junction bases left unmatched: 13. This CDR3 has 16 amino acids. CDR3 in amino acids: CASKPFPSGAYNEQFF. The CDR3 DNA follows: TGTGCCAGCAAACCTTTCCCCAGCGGGGCCTACAATGAGCAGTTCTTC.

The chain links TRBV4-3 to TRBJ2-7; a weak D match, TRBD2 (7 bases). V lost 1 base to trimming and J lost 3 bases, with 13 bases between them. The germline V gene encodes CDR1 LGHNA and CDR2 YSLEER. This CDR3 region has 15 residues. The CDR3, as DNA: TGCGCCAGCAGCCAAGTTTTGGGGGGGCACTACGAGCAGTACTTC. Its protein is CASSQVLGGHYEQYF.

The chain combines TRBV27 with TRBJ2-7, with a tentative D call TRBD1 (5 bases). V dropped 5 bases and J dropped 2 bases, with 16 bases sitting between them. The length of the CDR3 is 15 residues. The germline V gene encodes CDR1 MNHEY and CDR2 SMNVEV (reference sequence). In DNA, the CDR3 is TGTGCCAGCAGTAGACCAGGGTTCGATACCTACGAGCAGTACTTC. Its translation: CASSRPGFDTYEQYF.

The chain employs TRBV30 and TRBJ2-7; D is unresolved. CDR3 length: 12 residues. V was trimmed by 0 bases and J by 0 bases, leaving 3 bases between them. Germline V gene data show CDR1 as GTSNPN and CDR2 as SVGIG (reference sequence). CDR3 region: CAWSVSSYEQYF. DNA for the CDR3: TGTGCCTGGAGTGTGAGCTCCTACGAGCAGTACTTC. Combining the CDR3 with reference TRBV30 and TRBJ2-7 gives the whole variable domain SQTIHQWPATLVQPVGSPLSLECTVEGTSNPNLYWYRQAAGRGLQLLFYSVGIGQISSEVPQNLSASRPQDRQFILSSKKLLLSDSGFYLCAWSVSSYEQYFGPGTRLTVT.